These T cell receptor beta chains were read from a single sample in a study of Graves' ophthalmopathy and Graves' hyperthyroidism. TCRdb reanalysed the multiplex PCR reads using MiXCR and keeps one entry per CDR3 protein. This sample carries about 180,000 distinct CDR3 sequences, roughly 37% of them seen once, and the ten largest clones take 5.8%. Sequencing was carried out using peripheral blood. Every receptor here comes from a middle-aged woman with Graves' ophthalmopathy. CDR3s include the opening cysteine and the closing phenylalanine or tryptophan. Each record gives: CDR3 protein, CDR3 DNA, D gene, J gene, clone size, V gene, CDR3 length. D genes are given only for firm matches. Clone size appears in some rows only: once, few, many, or a class for an expanded clone.

CATASGDNEQFF | TGTGCCACCGCTTCAGGGGACAATGAGCAGTTCTTC | NA | TRBJ2-1 | few | TRBV24-1 | 12
CASTSGALQETQYF | TGCGCCAGCACTTCGGGGGCCCTCCAAGAGACCCAGTACTTC | NA | TRBJ2-5 | many | TRBV5-1 | 14
CASSLQSDFYEQYF | TGTGCCAGCAGCTTACAGTCCGATTTTTACGAGCAGTACTTC | NA | TRBJ2-7 | many | TRBV7-3 | 14
CASRDRQSSYNSPLHF | TGTGCCAGCAGAGACAGGCAAAGCTCCTATAATTCACCCCTCCACTTT | NA | TRBJ1-6 | NA | TRBV28 | 16
CASSPERENVYEQYF | TGTGCCAGCAGTCCGGAGAGGGAGAACGTCTACGAGCAGTACTTC | NA | TRBJ2-7 | NA | TRBV28 | 15
CASSQRTGTSNEQYF | TGTGCCAGCAGCCAAAGGACCGGGACAAGCAACGAGCAGTACTTC | NA | TRBJ2-7 | NA | TRBV7-2 | 15
CAWSLPGQRYYSQHF | TGTGCCTGGAGTTTACCGGGACAGAGATATTATTCCCAGCATTTT | TRBD1 | TRBJ1-5 | NA | TRBV30 | 15
CASSQGLATYEQYF | TGCGCCAGCAGCCAAGGACTAGCAACCTACGAGCAGTACTTC | TRBD2 | TRBJ2-7 | many | TRBV4-3 | 14
CASSLYSGSGGQPQHF | TGTGCCAGCAGTCTCTATTCAGGGTCCGGAGGTCAGCCCCAGCATTTT | NA | TRBJ1-5 | NA | TRBV12-3/TRBV12-4 | 16
CASSPEGSGNTIYF | TGTGCCAGCTCACCAGAGGGTTCTGGAAACACCATATATTTT | NA | TRBJ1-3 | few | TRBV18 | 14
CSARPTGDYSNQPQHF | TGCAGTGCTCGCCCGACAGGAGATTATAGCAATCAGCCCCAGCATTTT | NA | TRBJ1-5 | many | TRBV20-1 | 16
CATSRDFTTEAFF | TGTGCCACCAGCAGAGATTTTACGACTGAAGCTTTCTTT | NA | TRBJ1-1 | NA | TRBV15 | 13
CSAKKSGAGVLPFF | TGCAGTGCTAAAAAATCGGGGGCAGGGGTTTTGCCTTTCTTT | NA | TRBJ1-1 | many | TRBV20-1 | 14
CASSLQYYHNSPLHF | TGTGCCAGCAGTTTGCAGTACTACCATAATTCACCCCTCCACTTT | NA | TRBJ1-6 | NA | TRBV12-3/TRBV12-4 | 15
CASIQVIGMNTEAFF | TGTGCCAGCATACAGGTTATCGGGATGAACACTGAAGCTTTCTTT | NA | TRBJ1-1 | once | TRBV6-1 | 15
CSARMSSGANVLTF | TGCAGTGCTAGAATGAGCTCTGGGGCCAACGTACTGACTTTC | NA | TRBJ2-6 | many | TRBV20-1 | 14
CASSPPLGQGNSPLHF | TGTGCCAGCAGCCCTCCTCTGGGACAGGGGAATTCACCCCTCCACTTT | TRBD1 | TRBJ1-6 | many | TRBV13 | 16
CATRQPRTDRYEQYF | TGTGCCACCAGACAGCCCAGGACAGACCGATACGAGCAGTACTTC | NA | TRBJ2-7 | NA | TRBV24-1 | 15
CASSEGLETQYF | TGTGCCAGCAGTGAAGGCCTAGAGACCCAGTACTTC | NA | TRBJ2-5 | NA | TRBV2 | 12
CASSGLAYEQYF | TGTGCCAGCAGCGGGCTAGCCTACGAGCAGTACTTC | NA | TRBJ2-7 | NA | TRBV2 | 12
CASSARGNQPQHF | TGTGCCAGCAGTGCGCGGGGAAATCAGCCCCAGCATTTT | NA | TRBJ1-5 | NA | TRBV6-1 | 13
CASTRNRGRGSSYNSPLHF | TGTGCCAGCACCCGAAACAGGGGGCGGGGGAGCTCCTATAATTCACCCCTCCACTTT | TRBD1 | TRBJ1-6 | NA | TRBV6-1 | 19
CATTGTGYTGELFF | TGTGCCACCACCGGGACAGGGTACACCGGGGAGCTGTTTTTT | TRBD1 | TRBJ2-2 | NA | TRBV28 | 14
CAWSDKGLAGSEQYF | TGTGCCTGGAGTGATAAGGGACTAGCGGGAAGCGAGCAGTACTTC | TRBD2 | TRBJ2-7 | many | TRBV30 | 15
CASSFSSGSGTGELFF | TGTGCCAGCAGCTTTAGCAGCGGCTCGGGGACCGGGGAGCTGTTTTTT | NA | TRBJ2-2 | many | TRBV7-2 | 16
CSAAAEETQCF | TGCAGTGCCGCAGCCGAGGAGACCCAGTGCTTC | NA | TRBJ2-5 | NA | TRBV20-1 | 11
CASSDPFSGGHTEAFF | TGTGCCAGCAGTGATCCCTTTTCTGGGGGGCACACTGAAGCTTTCTTT | NA | TRBJ1-1 | few | TRBV2 | 16
CVASGYTKNIQYF | TGTGTTGCTAGCGGCTATACCAAAAACATTCAGTACTTC | TRBD2 | TRBJ2-4 | NA | TRBV6-1 | 13
CASSFISAQHEQYF | TGTGCCAGCAGCTTTATCAGTGCTCAGCACGAGCAGTACTTC | NA | TRBJ2-7 | NA | TRBV7-2 | 14
CASSLLRASQETQYF | TGTGCCAGCAGCCTCCTCCGGGCTAGCCAAGAGACCCAGTACTTC | NA | TRBJ2-5 | NA | TRBV11-2 | 15
CASTLGLGAFNQPQHF | TGTGCCAGCACCTTGGGGCTGGGAGCCTTCAATCAGCCCCAGCATTTT | NA | TRBJ1-5 | many | TRBV28 | 16
CASSIGLGQGYEQYF | TGTGCCAGTAGTATAGGACTGGGACAGGGGTACGAGCAGTACTTC | TRBD1 | TRBJ2-7 | NA | TRBV19 | 15
CASRYSSGGNPYEQYF | TGTGCCAGCAGGTATTCTAGCGGGGGCAACCCCTACGAGCAGTACTTC | TRBD2 | TRBJ2-7 | many | TRBV12-3/TRBV12-4 | 16
CASSARVTNTGELFF | TGTGCCAGCAGCGCCCGGGTCACCAACACCGGGGAGCTGTTTTTT | NA | TRBJ2-2 | many | TRBV7-3 | 15
CASNQAAGQETQYF | TGTGCCAGTAACCAGGCGGCAGGCCAAGAGACCCAGTACTTC | NA | TRBJ2-5 | many | TRBV19 | 14
CASSSGLVRLGYEQYF | TGTGCCAGCAGTTCAGGCCTCGTTCGGCTCGGCTACGAGCAGTACTTC | NA | TRBJ2-7 | NA | TRBV27 | 16
CASSYSRINYGYTF | TGTGCCAGCAGTTACTCCCGGATTAACTATGGCTACACCTTC | NA | TRBJ1-2 | many | TRBV6-5 | 14
CASSFGGRRQPQHF | TGTGCCAGCAGTTTTGGCGGCCGACGGCAGCCCCAGCATTTT | NA | TRBJ1-5 | many | TRBV12-3/TRBV12-4 | 14
CSARQGAGGQGYTF | TGCAGTGCTAGACAGGGGGCAGGGGGCCAAGGCTACACCTTC | TRBD1 | TRBJ1-2 | NA | TRBV20-1 | 14
CASSEAGGSGYTF | TGTGCCAGCAGTGAGGCAGGGGGAAGCGGCTACACCTTC | TRBD1 | TRBJ1-2 | NA | TRBV6-1 | 13
CASSQGSGVYF | TGTGCCAGCAGCCAAGGGAGCGGGGTCTACTTC | TRBD2 | TRBJ2-7 | NA | TRBV7-2 | 11
CASSWGQQETQYF | TGTGCCAGCAGCTGGGGACAGCAAGAGACCCAGTACTTC | TRBD1 | TRBJ2-5 | NA | TRBV7-2 | 13
CASSYSEPTASEQYF | TGTGCCAGCAGTTACTCGGAGCCGACCGCGAGTGAGCAGTACTTC | NA | TRBJ2-7 | NA | TRBV7-2 | 15
CASSLAPQSPGYTF | TGTGCCAGCAGTTTAGCGCCCCAGTCTCCCGGCTACACCTTC | NA | TRBJ1-2 | many | TRBV12-3/TRBV12-4 | 14